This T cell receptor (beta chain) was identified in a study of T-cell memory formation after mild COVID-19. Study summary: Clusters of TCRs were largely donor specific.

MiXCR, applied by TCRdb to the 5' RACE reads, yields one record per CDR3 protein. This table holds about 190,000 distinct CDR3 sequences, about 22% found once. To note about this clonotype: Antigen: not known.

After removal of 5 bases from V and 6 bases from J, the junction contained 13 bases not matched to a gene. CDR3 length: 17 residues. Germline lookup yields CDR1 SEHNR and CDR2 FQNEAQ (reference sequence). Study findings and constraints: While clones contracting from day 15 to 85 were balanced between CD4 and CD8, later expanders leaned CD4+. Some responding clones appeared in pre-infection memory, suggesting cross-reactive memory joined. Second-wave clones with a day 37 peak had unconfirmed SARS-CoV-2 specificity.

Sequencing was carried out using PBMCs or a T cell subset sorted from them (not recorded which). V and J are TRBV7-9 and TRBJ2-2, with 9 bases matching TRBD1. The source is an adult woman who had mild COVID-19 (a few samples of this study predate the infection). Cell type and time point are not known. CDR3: CASSPGTGIFAPGELFF. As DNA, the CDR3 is TGTGCCAGCAGCCCCGGGACAGGGATCTTTGCCCCCGGGGAGCTGTTTTTT.